The source of this T cell receptor beta chain is a study of control samples from healthy donors and cancer patients. CDR1 and CDR2 from the germline V gene are SQVTM and ANQGSEA. Deletions cut 3 bases from V and 2 bases from J, with 8 bases between. The CDR3 is 12 amino acids. Profiled with immunoSEQ multiplex PCR; TCRdb holds only in-frame clones, not every one. Among some 20,000 clones, more than 75% were seen once, and the ten largest hold about 10%. This TCR was recovered from a woman in her sixties or seventies with head and neck cancer. Input material: PBMCs. The chain employs TRBV29-1 and TRBJ2-7; no firm D call. The CDR3 here is CSVDDSAYEQYF. DNA of the CDR3: TGCAGCGTTGATGACTCGGCCTACGAGCAGTACTTC.